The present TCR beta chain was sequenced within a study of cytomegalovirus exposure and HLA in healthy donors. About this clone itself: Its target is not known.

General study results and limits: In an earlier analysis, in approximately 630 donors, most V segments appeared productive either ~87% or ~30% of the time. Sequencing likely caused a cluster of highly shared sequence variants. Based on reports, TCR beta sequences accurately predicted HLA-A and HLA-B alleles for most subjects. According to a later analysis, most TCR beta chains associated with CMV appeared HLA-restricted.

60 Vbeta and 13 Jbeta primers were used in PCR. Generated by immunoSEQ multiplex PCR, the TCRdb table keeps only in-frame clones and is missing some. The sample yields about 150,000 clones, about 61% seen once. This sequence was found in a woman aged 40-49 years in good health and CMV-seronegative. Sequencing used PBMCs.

For the CDR3, the DNA is TGTGCCAGCAGCTTGTGGCAGAACACAGATACGCAGTATTTT. Protein product: CASSLWQNTDTQYF. The genes are TRBV5-6 and TRBJ2-3; D uncertain. Per germline, CDR1 SGHDT and CDR2 YYEEEE. V was shortened by 1 base and J by 2 bases, with 8 bases between the two germline ends. This CDR3 has 14 amino acids.